This TCR beta chain was identified in a study of shared clonotypes between healthy human individuals. This table comes from immunoSEQ multiplex PCR, and its TCRdb copy is limited to in-frame clones, with some not included. Of approximately 700,000 clones listed, approximately 73% were seen once; the top ten hold around 2%. Germline values: CDR1 LGHNA, CDR2 YNFKEQ. The CDR3 is 16 residues long. V shed 0 bases and J 2 bases; nucleotides not matched to a gene: 4. The study drew all its donors from Caucasian adults living in Nashville, Tennessee. The rearrangement joins TRBV4-2 to TRBJ2-1, with 7 nucleotides matching TRBD2. What was sequenced was memory CD4+ T cells sorted from blood. The subset here: CD45RA-negative fraction. The receptor was isolated from a woman in her 30s in good health. CDR3 nucleotide sequence: TGTGCCAGCAGCCAAGAGGGGGGGAGCCCCTACAATGAGCAGTTCTTC. Translating gives CASSQEGGSPYNEQFF.